These 14 T cell receptor beta chains were all obtained from the same sample, sequenced in a study of HIV-infected children after antiretroviral therapy interruption. RNA-based 3' RACE libraries used unique molecular identifiers. TCRdb reanalysed the 3' RACE reads using MiXCR and keeps one entry per CDR3 protein. The sample contains over 15,000 distinct CDR3 sequences, 3.4% of which appear only once. Indicated treatment: PENTA 11 planned treatment interruption arm or continuous ART arm. The sequencing here drew on CD45RA+ CD4+ T cells from PBMCs, taken from a donor given antiretroviral therapy, either interrupted or continuous. This sample's subset: naive CD4+ CD45RA+ CD45RO- T cells. Source of these receptors: a child under 18 with HIV.

This clonotype was seen ten or more times. This CDR3 is CASSFNVRGNTGELFF. The CDR3 DNA sequence: TGTGCCAGCAGCTTTAACGTGCGGGGCAACACCGGGGAGCTGTTTTTT. The chain combines TRBV7-2 with TRBJ2-2; tentative D call: TRBD2 (6 bases). CDR1 is SGHTA, CDR2 FQGNSA, per germline. The CDR3 spans 16 residues. V lost 3 bases and J lost 2, with 13 bases in between.

This clonotype showed up many times. CDR3 residues: CASSVSGGSSYNEQFF. The CDR3 coding sequence is TGTGCCAGCAGCGTGAGCGGGGGAAGCTCCTACAATGAGCAGTTCTTC. This chain links TRBV9 with TRBJ2-1; 8 bases line up with TRBD2. The CDR3 runs to 16 residues. In germline, CDR1 is SGDLS, CDR2 YYNGEE. V gave up 2 bases and J gave up 0 bases; unmatched junction bases: 4.

By proportion, this clonotype is medium-sized. This chain connects TRBV20-1 to TRBJ1-1; weak D call: TRBD1 (5 bases). V dropped 6 bases and J dropped 4 bases, with 12 bases sitting between them. The germline V gene has CDR1 DFQATT and CDR2 SNEGSKA (reference sequence). The CDR3 is 12 residues long. CDR3 bases: TGCAGTGCGCGATGGGGGGGCACTGAAGCTTTCTTT. Encoded protein: CSARWGGTEAFF.

The chain has TRBV7-6 and TRBJ2-7; D gene ambiguous. This CDR3 has 13 amino acids. CDR1 is SGHVS, CDR2 FNYEAQ, per germline. Trimming took off 3 bases at V and 6 bases at J, with 12 bases between the two ends. The CDR3 nucleotides are TGTGCCAGCAGCTTGCAGGCAGCCGGCGAGCAGTACTTC. As protein: CASSLQAAGEQYF.

This clonotype was observed many times. The rearrangement joins TRBV20-1 to TRBJ2-1, with 8 positions matching TRBD1. The J segment lost 5 bases and the V segment lost 5 bases, leaving 2 bases of the junction unmatched. The CDR3 extends over 12 amino acids. In germline, CDR1 is DFQATT, CDR2 SNEGSKA (reference sequence). The CDR3 here is CSARQGNNEQFF. DNA of the CDR3: TGCAGTGCTCGACAGGGGAACAATGAGCAGTTCTTC.

This clonotype was detected only a few times. The chain recombines TRBV2 with TRBJ1-5; no firm D call. This CDR3 spans 12 amino acids. Trimming pared 8 bases from V and 7 bases from J, leaving 12 bases between. Germline-derived CDR1 and CDR2 are SNHLY and FYNNEI. CDR3 bases: TGTGCCAGCGGGTGGGCGGGGCAGCCCCAGCATTTT. Protein sequence: CASGWAGQPQHF.

In this sample, this clonotype turned up many times. At one boundary the junction diverges from the germline segment, which might be a read error. The chain joins TRBV28 to TRBJ2-3; D uncertain. The CDR3 runs to 11 residues. The germline V gene has CDR1 MDHEN and CDR2 SYDVKM. This CDR3 reads CASSLKWAPVF. CDR3 coding DNA: TGTGCCAGCAGTTTAAAATGGGCTCCGGTATTT.

In its sample, this clonotype was seen many times. V and J are TRBV9 and TRBJ1-5; no reliable D call. The CDR3 runs to 13 residues. Germline-derived CDR1 and CDR2 are SGDLS and YYNGEE. V was clipped by 7 bases and J by 0 bases, with 8 bases between them. CDR3 nucleotide sequence: TGTGCCAGCGGTCGGGTTAGCAATCAGCCCCAGCATTTT. Translated: CASGRVSNQPQHF. The entire variable domain, with the rest obtained from reference TRBV9 and TRBJ1-5, is as follows: DSGVTQTPKHLITATGQRVTLRCSPRSGDLSVYWYQQSLDQGLQFLIQYYNGEERAKGNILERFSAQQFPDLHSELNLSSLELGDSALYFCASGRVSNQPQHFGDGTRLSIL.

This clonotype was counted at least ten times. The V and J genes are TRBV6-1 and TRBJ1-1; 7 bases are a match to TRBD1. In germline, CDR1 is MNHNS, CDR2 SASEGT. V trimming: 5 bases; J trimming: 4 bases; junction bases outside the gene matches: 10. The CDR3 covers 15 residues. The CDR3 DNA is TGTGCCAGCAGTCTCCGCCAGGGGGGGGTCACTGAAGCTTTCTTT. This encodes CASSLRQGGVTEAFF.

This clonotype is medium-sized. V is TRBV23-1 and J is TRBJ1-5; unclear D gene. TRBV23-1 is flagged as an ORF with uncertain function. V was pared by 7 bases and J by 4 bases, with 14 bases between. This CDR3 is 14 amino acids long. The CDR3 DNA sequence: TGCGCCAGCACCCTGGAGACGGATAATCAGCCCCAGCATTTT. It translates to CASTLETDNQPQHF.

This clonotype was counted ten times or more. DNA for the CDR3: TGTGCCAGCAGCTTATCCCGGGATCAGCCCCAGCATTTT. It codes for CASSLSRDQPQHF. The chain is built from TRBV7-8 and TRBJ1-5; D is uncertain. This CDR3 is built from 13 residues. V was trimmed by 2 bases and J by 5 bases, leaving 7 bases between them. Per the germline V gene, CDR1 is SGHVS and CDR2 is FQNEAQ.

This clonotype was detected ten times or more. The chain employs TRBV12-3 or TRBV12-4 and TRBJ1-6, with D tentatively TRBD1 (5 bases). V gave up 6 bases and J gave up 9 bases, with 15 bases separating them. There are 14 residues in the CDR3. The CDR3 sequence: CASSFRAGTSPLHF. The CDR3 DNA reads TGTGCCAGCAGCTTCCGCGCAGGGACTTCACCCCTCCACTTT.

The table lists this clonotype with many counts. The CDR3, as DNA: TGCAGCGCAGGGGGACGCACAGATACGCAGTATTTT. This translates into CSAGGRTDTQYF. The chain links TRBV20-1 to TRBJ2-3; 7 bases match TRBD1. Germline V gene data show CDR1 as DFQATT and CDR2 as SNEGSKA (reference sequence). The CDR3 loop spans 12 amino acids.

This clonotype was counted many times. The gene calls are TRBV2 and TRBJ2-1; 15 nucleotides align to TRBD2. The germline gives CDR1 SNHLY, CDR2 FYNNEI. The CDR3 is 16 residues long. J was trimmed by 8 bases and V by 7 bases; bases with no gene match: 9. For the CDR3, the DNA is TGTGCCAGCAAAGACGGACTAGCGGGGGGGTGGGATGAGCAGTTCTTC. Protein product: CASKDGLAGGWDEQFF.